These T cell receptor beta chains were read from a single sample in a study of T cells in Graves' hyperthyroidism and ophthalmopathy. Each CDR3 protein gets one entry after TCRdb re-called the multiplex PCR reads with MiXCR. The sample lists approximately 630,000 distinct CDR3 sequences, about a sixth occurring once. The sequencing input was blood. Receptor source: a woman in her thirties with Graves' hyperthyroidism. Both conserved end residues are part of each CDR3. Fields, in order: J gene, V gene, clone size, D gene, CDR3 protein, CDR3 DNA. The D gene is left open where the match is weak. The listing skips clone size in some rows; elsewhere it reads once, few, many or a size class.

>TRBJ2-1|TRBV7-9|.|.
CASRHTSLEGSEQFF
TGTGCCAGCAGGCATACTAGTCTGGAGGGCAGTGAGCAGTTCTTC
>TRBJ2-5|TRBV7-9|many|.
CASSPPYEETQYF
TGTGCCAGCAGCCCCCCGTACGAAGAGACCCAGTACTTC
>TRBJ2-3|TRBV28|many|.
CASEGRGPKTDTQYF
TGTGCCAGCGAGGGAAGGGGTCCCAAAACAGATACGCAGTATTTT
>TRBJ2-5|TRBV18|many|.
CASSPQDFETQYF
TGTGCCAGCTCACCACAGGACTTCGAGACCCAGTACTTC
>TRBJ2-1|TRBV20-1|.|.
CRADPGEGGLEQFF
TGCAGAGCTGACCCGGGTGAGGGCGGGCTTGAGCAGTTCTTC
>TRBJ2-7|TRBV12-3/TRBV12-4|.|.
CASSWGSCEQYF
TGTGCCAGCAGTTGGGGAAGCTGCGAGCAGTACTTC
>TRBJ1-6|TRBV6-2/TRBV6-3|few|TRBD1
CASSPTTGVYNSPLHF
TGTGCCAGCAGTCCTACAACAGGGGTCTATAATTCACCCCTCCACTTT
>TRBJ2-3|TRBV4-1|few|.
CASSNGQAGSTDTQYF
TGCGCCAGCAGCAACGGACAGGCGGGAAGCACAGATACGCAGTATTTT
>TRBJ2-5|TRBV28|many|TRBD2
CASSLTSGSQTQYF
TGTGCCAGCAGTTTAACTAGCGGGAGTCAGACCCAGTACTTC
>TRBJ2-7|TRBV5-1|few|.
CASATNRYEQYF
TGCGCCAGCGCAACGAACCGCTACGAGCAGTACTTC
>TRBJ1-5|TRBV28|.|.
CASSFLVLSQPQHF
TGTGCCAGCAGTTTTTTGGTTTTGAGTCAGCCCCAGCATTTT
>TRBJ2-3|TRBV6-1|.|TRBD2
CASGGLAGVGTDTQYF
TGTGCCAGCGGGGGACTAGCGGGAGTTGGTACAGATACGCAGTATTTT
>TRBJ1-2|TRBV20-1|many|.
CSAQGYGYTF
TGCAGTGCTCAGGGATATGGCTACACCTTC
>TRBJ2-7|TRBV28|many|.
CASSFSGNRYEQYF
TGTGCCAGCAGTTTCTCAGGGAACCGCTACGAGCAGTACTTC
>TRBJ2-7|TRBV5-6|.|TRBD1
CASSKDRVHYEQYF
TGTGCCAGCAGCAAAGACAGGGTACACTACGAGCAGTACTTC
>TRBJ2-5|TRBV27|many|.
CASSFGPRETQYF
TGTGCCAGCAGTTTTGGGCCACGAGAGACCCAGTACTTC
>TRBJ1-1|TRBV19|few|.
CASSFRDTYTEAFF
TGTGCCAGTAGTTTCCGGGACACTTACACTGAAGCTTTCTTT
>TRBJ2-7|TRBV30|many|TRBD1
CAWNRGGLSYEQYF
TGTGCCTGGAACAGGGGCGGTCTCTCCTACGAGCAGTACTTC
>TRBJ2-7|TRBV2|few|TRBD1
CATKGDRGSYEQYF
TGTGCCACTAAGGGGGACAGGGGCTCCTACGAGCAGTACTTC
>TRBJ1-1|TRBV7-9|many|TRBD1
CASSSDGQGVNTEAFF
TGTGCCAGCAGCTCGGATGGACAGGGGGTGAACACTGAAGCTTTCTTT
>TRBJ2-3|TRBV2|many|.
CASSAVEDTQYF
TGTGCCAGCAGTGCAGTAGAGGATACGCAGTATTTT
>TRBJ2-7|TRBV20-1|many|TRBD1
CSATGGLLNYEQYF
TGCAGTGCTACAGGGGGCCTCCTTAACTACGAGCAGTACTTC
>TRBJ2-1|TRBV12-3/TRBV12-4|many|.
CASSPPGRTYNEQFF
TGTGCCAGCAGTCCACCCGGGCGGACCTACAATGAGCAGTTCTTC
>TRBJ1-1|TRBV6-1|many|.
CASSELKSTEAFF
TGTGCCAGCAGTGAACTCAAGAGCACTGAAGCTTTCTTT
>TRBJ2-1|TRBV19|few|.
CASSMSATSSYNEQFF
TGTGCCAGTAGTATGTCGGCAACCAGCTCCTACAATGAGCAGTTCTTC
>TRBJ1-1|TRBV7-3|few|.
CASSQGTPREAFF
TGTGCCAGCAGCCAGGGGACACCACGTGAAGCTTTCTTT
>TRBJ2-2|TRBV3-1|many|.
CASSQALTNGGELFF
TGTGCCAGCAGCCAAGCTCTCACCAATGGCGGGGAGCTGTTTTTT
>TRBJ2-7|TRBV16|.|.
CASSPPGSVTYEQYF
TGTGCCAGCAGCCCTCCAGGGTCCGTAACGTACGAGCAGTACTTC
>TRBJ2-3|TRBV5-8|.|TRBD2
CASSPASLAGDPTDTQYF
TGTGCCAGCAGCCCTGCTTCCCTAGCGGGAGACCCCACAGATACGCAGTATTTT
>TRBJ2-7|TRBV30|many|.
CAWSTGIYSYEQYF
TGTGCCTGGAGTACAGGAATATATTCCTACGAGCAGTACTTC
>TRBJ2-1|TRBV12-3/TRBV12-4|many|.
CASSFSLSYNEQFF
TGTGCCAGCAGTTTCTCCCTCTCCTACAATGAGCAGTTCTTC
>TRBJ2-1|TRBV9|few|.
CASSESGGAYNEQFF
TGTGCCAGCAGCGAGTCAGGGGGGGCCTACAATGAGCAGTTCTTC
>TRBJ2-3|TRBV12-3/TRBV12-4|many|.
CASSFDGYTQYF
TGTGCCAGCAGTTTTGACGGGTATACGCAGTATTTT
>TRBJ1-1|TRBV2|many|TRBD1
CASTGDAREAFF
TGTGCCAGTACAGGGGACGCACGAGAAGCTTTCTTT
>TRBJ2-7|TRBV5-1|few|.
CASSSIRGEQYF
TGCGCCAGCAGCAGCATTCGGGGGGAGCAGTACTTC
>TRBJ2-7|TRBV20-1|many|.
CSARDIQDSYEQYF
TGCAGTGCTAGAGATATTCAGGACAGCTACGAGCAGTACTTC
>TRBJ2-1|TRBV20-1|.|.
CSAPIHNERFF
TGCAGTGCCCCTATACATAATGAGCGGTTCTTC